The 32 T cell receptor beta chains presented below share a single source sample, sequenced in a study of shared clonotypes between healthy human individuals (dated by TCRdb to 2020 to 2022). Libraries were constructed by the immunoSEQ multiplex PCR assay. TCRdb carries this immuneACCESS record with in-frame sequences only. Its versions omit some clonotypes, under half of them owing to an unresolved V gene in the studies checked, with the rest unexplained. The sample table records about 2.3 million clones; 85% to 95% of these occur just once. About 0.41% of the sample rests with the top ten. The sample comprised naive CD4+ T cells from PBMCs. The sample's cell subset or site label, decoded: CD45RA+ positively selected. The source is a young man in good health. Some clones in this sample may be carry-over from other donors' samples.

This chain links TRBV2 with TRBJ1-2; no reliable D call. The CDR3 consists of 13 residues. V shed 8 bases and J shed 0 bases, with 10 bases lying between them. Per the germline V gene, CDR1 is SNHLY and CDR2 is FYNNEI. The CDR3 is CASSLAANYGYTF. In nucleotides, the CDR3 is TGTGCCAGCTCCCTAGCCGCTAACTATGGCTACACCTTC.

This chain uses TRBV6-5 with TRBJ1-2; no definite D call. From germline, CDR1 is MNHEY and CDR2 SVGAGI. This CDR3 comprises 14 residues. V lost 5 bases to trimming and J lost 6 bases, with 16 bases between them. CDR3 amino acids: CASSRWFSGHGYTF. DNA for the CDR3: TGTGCCAGCAGTCGATGGTTCTCGGGCCATGGCTACACCTTC.

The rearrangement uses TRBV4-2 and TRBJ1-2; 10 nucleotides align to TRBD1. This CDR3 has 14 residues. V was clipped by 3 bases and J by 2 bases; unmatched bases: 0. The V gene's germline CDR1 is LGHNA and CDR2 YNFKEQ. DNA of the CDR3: TGTGCCAGCAGCCAGACAGGGGGCAACTATGGCTACACCTTC. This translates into CASSQTGGNYGYTF.

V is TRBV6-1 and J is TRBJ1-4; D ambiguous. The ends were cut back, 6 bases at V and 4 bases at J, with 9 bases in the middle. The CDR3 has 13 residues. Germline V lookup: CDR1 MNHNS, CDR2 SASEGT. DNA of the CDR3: TGTGCCAGCAGACAGACCAATAATGAAAAACTGTTTTTT. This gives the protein CASRQTNNEKLFF.

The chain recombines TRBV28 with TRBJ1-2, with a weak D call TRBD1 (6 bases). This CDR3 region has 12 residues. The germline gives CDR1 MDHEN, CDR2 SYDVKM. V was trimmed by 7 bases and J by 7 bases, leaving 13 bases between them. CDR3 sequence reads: CASISGAGGYTF. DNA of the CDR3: TGTGCCAGCATCTCAGGGGCCGGTGGCTACACCTTC.

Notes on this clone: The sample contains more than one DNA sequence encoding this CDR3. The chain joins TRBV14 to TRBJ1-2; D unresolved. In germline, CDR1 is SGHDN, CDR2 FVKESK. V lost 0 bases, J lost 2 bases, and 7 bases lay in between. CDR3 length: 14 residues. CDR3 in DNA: TGTGCCAGCAGCCAAGATCGGGTAAACTATGGCTACACCTTC. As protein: CASSQDRVNYGYTF.

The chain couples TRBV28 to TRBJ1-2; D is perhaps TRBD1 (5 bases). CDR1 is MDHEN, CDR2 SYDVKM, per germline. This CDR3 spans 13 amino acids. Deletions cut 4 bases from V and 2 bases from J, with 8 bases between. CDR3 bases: TGTGCCAGCAGTTGGGACCGCAACTATGGCTACACCTTC. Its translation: CASSWDRNYGYTF.

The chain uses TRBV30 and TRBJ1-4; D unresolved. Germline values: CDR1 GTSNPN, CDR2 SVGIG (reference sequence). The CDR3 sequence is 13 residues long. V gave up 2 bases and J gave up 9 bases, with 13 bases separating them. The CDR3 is CAWSPNAGQKLFF. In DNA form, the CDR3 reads TGTGCCTGGAGTCCCAACGCGGGTCAAAAACTGTTTTTT.

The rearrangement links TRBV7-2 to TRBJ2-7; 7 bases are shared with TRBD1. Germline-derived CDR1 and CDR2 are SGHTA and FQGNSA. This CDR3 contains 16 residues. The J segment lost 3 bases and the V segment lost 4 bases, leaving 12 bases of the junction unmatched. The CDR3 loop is CASSSRSTGESYEQYF. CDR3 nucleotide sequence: TGTGCCAGCAGCTCACGGTCTACAGGGGAGAGCTACGAGCAGTACTTC.

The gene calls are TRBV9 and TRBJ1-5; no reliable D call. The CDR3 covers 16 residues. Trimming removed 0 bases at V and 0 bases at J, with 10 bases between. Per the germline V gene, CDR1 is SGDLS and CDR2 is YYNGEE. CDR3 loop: CASSVGPDHSNQPQHF. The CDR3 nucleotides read TGTGCCAGCAGCGTAGGCCCCGATCATAGCAATCAGCCCCAGCATTTT.

The CDR3 DNA follows: TGTGCCAGCAGTGAAGCGATCGTTGGGACAGGGGCCTACAATGAGCAGTTCTTC. Encoded protein: CASSEAIVGTGAYNEQFF. The chain links TRBV6-1 to TRBJ2-1; 10 bases map to TRBD1. The V segment lost 0 bases and the J segment 2 bases; nucleotides outside the gene matches: 7. The CDR3 sequence is 18 residues long. The V gene's germline CDR1 is MNHNS and CDR2 SASEGT.

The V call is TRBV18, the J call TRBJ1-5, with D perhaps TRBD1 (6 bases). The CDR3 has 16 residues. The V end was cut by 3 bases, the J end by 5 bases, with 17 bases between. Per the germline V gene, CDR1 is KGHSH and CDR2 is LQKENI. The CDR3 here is CASSPRTGNGDQPQHF. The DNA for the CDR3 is TGTGCCAGCTCACCGAGAACAGGGAATGGGGATCAGCCCCAGCATTTT.

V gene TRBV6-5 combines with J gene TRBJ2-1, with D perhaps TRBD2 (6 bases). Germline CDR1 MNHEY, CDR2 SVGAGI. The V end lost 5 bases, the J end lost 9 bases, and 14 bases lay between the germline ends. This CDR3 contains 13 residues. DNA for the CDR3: TGTGCCAGCAGTCCGATAGACGGGAGTGAGCAGTTCTTC. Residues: CASSPIDGSEQFF.

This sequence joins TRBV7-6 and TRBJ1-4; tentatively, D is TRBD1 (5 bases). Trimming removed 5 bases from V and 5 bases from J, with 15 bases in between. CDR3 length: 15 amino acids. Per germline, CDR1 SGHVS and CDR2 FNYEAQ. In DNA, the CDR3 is TGTGCCAGCAGCCCCCGACAGCCTAGAAATGAAAAACTGTTTTTT. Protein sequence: CASSPRQPRNEKLFF.

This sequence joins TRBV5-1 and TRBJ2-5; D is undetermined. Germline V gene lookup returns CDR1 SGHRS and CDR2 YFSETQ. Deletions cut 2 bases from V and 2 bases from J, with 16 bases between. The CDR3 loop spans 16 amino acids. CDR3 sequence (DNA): TGCGCCAGCAGCTTTTGGGTCAGCTTGACACAAGAGACCCAGTACTTC. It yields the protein CASSFWVSLTQETQYF.

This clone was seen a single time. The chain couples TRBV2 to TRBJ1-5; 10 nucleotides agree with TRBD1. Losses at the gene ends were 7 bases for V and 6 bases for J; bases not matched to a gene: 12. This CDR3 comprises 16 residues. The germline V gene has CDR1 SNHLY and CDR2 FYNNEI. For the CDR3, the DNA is TGTGCCAGCAACGCCGGGACAGGGGCGCTCGGTCAGCCCCAGCATTTT. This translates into CASNAGTGALGQPQHF.

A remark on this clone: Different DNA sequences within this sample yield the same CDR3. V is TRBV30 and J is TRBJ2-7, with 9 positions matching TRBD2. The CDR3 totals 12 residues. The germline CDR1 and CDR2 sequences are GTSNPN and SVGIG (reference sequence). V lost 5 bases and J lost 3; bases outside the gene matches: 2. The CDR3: CAWSSGNYEQYF. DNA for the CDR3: TGTGCCTGGTCTAGCGGGAACTACGAGCAGTACTTC.

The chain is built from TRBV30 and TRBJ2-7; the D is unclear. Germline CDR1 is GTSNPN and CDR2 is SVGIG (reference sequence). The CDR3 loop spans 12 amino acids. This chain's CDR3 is CARSQGTYEQYF. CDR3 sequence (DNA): TGTGCTCGGTCCCAAGGGACCTACGAGCAGTACTTC.

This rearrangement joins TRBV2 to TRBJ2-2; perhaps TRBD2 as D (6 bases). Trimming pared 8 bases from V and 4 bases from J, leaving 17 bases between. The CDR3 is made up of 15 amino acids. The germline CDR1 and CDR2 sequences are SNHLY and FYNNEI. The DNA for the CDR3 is TGTGCCAGCGGACGAGCGGGCTCGAGCACCGGGGAGCTGTTTTTT. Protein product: CASGRAGSSTGELFF.

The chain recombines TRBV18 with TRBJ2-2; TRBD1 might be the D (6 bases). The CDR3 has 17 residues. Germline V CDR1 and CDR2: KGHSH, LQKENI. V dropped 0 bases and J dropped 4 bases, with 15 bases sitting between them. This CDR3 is CASSPPATGSITGELFF. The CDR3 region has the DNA TGTGCCAGCTCACCACCGGCCACAGGGTCGATCACCGGGGAGCTGTTTTTT.

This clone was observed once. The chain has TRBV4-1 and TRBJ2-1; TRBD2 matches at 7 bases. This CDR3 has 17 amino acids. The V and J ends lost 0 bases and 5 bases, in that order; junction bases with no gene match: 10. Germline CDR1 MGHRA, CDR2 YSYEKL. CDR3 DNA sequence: TGCGCCAGCAGCCAAGATTGGGGCGGGAGCTACAACAATGAGCAGTTCTTC. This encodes CASSQDWGGSYNNEQFF.

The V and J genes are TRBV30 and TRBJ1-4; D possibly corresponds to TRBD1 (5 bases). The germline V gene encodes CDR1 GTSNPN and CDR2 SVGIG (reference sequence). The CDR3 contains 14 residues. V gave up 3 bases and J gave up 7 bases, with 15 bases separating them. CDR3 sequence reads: CAWSRNGGGEKLFF. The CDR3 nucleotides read TGTGCCTGGAGCCGTAATGGGGGAGGTGAAAAACTGTTTTTT.

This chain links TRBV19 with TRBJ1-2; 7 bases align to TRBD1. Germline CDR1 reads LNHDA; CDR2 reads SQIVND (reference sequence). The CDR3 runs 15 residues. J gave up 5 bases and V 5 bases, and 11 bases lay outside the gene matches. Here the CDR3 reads CASSRSGRGGYGYTF. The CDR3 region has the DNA TGTGCCAGTAGTCGGTCGGGCAGGGGGGGATATGGCTACACCTTC.

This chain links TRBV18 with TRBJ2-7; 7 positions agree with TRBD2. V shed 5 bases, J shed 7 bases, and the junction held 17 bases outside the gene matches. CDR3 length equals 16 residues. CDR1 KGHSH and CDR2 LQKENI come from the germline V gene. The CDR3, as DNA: TGTGCCAGCTCATCTCCCGGGGGGAGGAGTTCCTGGGAGCAGTACTTC. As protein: CASSSPGGRSSWEQYF.

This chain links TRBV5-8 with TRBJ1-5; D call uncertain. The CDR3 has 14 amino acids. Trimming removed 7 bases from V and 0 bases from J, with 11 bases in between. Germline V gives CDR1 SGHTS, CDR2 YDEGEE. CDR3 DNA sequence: TGTGCCAGCTACAAACGATATAGCAATCAGCCCCAGCATTTT. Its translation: CASYKRYSNQPQHF.

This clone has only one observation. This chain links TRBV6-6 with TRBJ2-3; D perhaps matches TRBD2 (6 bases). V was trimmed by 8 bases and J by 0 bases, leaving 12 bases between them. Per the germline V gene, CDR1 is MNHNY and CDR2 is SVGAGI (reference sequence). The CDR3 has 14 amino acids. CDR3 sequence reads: CASSLGTSTDTQYF. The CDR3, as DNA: TGTGCCAGCTCTCTGGGGACTAGCACAGATACGCAGTATTTT.

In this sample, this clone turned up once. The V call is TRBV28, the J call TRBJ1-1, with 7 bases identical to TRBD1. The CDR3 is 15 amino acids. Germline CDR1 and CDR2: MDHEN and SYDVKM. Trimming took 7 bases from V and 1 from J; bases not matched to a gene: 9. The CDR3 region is CASKGPRTGNTEAFF. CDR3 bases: TGTGCCAGCAAAGGACCCAGGACAGGGAACACTGAAGCTTTCTTT.

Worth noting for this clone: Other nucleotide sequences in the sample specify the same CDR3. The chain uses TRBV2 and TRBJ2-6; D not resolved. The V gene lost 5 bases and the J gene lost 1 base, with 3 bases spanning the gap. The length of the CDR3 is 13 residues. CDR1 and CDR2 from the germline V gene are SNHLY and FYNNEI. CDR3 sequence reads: CASSPSGANVLTF. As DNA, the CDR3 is TGTGCCAGCAGTCCTTCTGGGGCCAACGTCCTGACTTTC.

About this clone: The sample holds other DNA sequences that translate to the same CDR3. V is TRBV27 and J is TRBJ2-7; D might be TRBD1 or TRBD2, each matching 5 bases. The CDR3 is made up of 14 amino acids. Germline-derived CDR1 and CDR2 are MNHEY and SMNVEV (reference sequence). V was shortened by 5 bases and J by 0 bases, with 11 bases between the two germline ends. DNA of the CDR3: TGTGCCAGCAGTCCCGGGACGGCCTCCTACGAGCAGTACTTC. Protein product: CASSPGTASYEQYF.

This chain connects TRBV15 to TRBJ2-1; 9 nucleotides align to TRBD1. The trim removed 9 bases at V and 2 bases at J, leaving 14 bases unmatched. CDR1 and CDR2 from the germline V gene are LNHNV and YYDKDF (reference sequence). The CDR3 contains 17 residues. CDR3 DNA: TGTGCCACTCTAACCCTTAGGGGGACAGGGACCTACAATGAGCAGTTCTTC. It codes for CATLTLRGTGTYNEQFF. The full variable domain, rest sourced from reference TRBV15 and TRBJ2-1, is DAMVIQNPRYQVTQFGKPVTLSCSQTLNHNVMYWYQQKSSQAPKLLFHYYDKDFNNEADTPDNFQSRRPNTSFCFLDIRSPGLGDTAMYLCATLTLRGTGTYNEQFFGPGTRLTVL.

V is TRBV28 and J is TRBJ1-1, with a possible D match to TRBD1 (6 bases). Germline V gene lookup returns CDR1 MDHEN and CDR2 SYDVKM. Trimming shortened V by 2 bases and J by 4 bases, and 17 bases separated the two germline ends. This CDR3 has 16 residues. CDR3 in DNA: TGTGCCAGCAGTTTAAATTCGGGGGCGCTCTTCACTGAAGCTTTCTTT. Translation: CASSLNSGALFTEAFF.

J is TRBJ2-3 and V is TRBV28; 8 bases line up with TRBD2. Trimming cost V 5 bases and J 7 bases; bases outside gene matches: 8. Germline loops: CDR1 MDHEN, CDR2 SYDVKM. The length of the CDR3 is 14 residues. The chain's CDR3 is CASSGGLEGNTQYF. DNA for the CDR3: TGTGCCAGCAGTGGGGGACTAGAGGGAAATACGCAGTATTTT.